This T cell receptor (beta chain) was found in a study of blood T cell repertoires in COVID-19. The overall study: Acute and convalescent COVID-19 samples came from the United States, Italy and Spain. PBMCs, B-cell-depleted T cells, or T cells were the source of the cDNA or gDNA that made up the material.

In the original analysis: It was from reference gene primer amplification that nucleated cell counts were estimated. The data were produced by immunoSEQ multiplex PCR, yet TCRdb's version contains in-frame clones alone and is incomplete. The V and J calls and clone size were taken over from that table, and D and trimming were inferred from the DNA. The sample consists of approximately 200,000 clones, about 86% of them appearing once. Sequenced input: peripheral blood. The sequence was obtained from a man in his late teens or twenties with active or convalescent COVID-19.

CDR3 nucleotide sequence: TGCAGCGGAGGGAGGTGGGGCGGTCGAGATGGCTACACCTTC. Translated: CSGGRWGGRDGYTF. The V gene is TRBV29-1, the J gene TRBJ1-2; D is perhaps TRBD1 (5 bases). CDR1 is SQVTM, CDR2 ANQGSEA, per germline. V was cut by 7 bases and J by 6 bases, with 21 bases left in between. The CDR3 has 14 residues.